Listed here are 17 T cell receptor beta chains from one sample, sequenced in a study of OX40 agonist ivuxolimab in advanced cancers. The protocol was immunoSEQ multiplex PCR, while the TCRdb copy is restricted to in-frame clones and leaves out a portion. Counted here are roughly 53,000 clones, approximately 90% occurring once; the ten biggest clones make up approximately 1.5%. Material: CD4+ or CD8+ T cells sorted from blood, obtained in a trial of the OX40 agonist ivuxolimab. The source is an adult with an advanced solid tumor such as melanoma, head and neck, liver or kidney cancer.

V is TRBV5-6 and J is TRBJ1-3; unclear D gene. The germline V gene has CDR1 SGHDT and CDR2 YYEEEE. The CDR3 extends over 13 amino acids. The V end lost 0 bases, the J end lost 2 bases, and 3 bases lay between the germline ends. The CDR3 DNA sequence: TGTGCCAGCAGCTTGGGGACTGGAAACACCATATATTTT. Translating gives CASSLGTGNTIYF.

This rearrangement joins TRBV6-1 to TRBJ1-3; no firm D call. V lost 6 bases and J lost 0, with 3 bases in between. Germline CDR1 reads MNHNS; CDR2 reads SASEGT. The CDR3 runs to 12 residues. The CDR3 loop is CASRTSGNTIYF. The CDR3 DNA follows: TGTGCCAGCAGGACCTCTGGAAACACCATATATTTT.

This clone was seen only a few times. V and J are TRBV7-9 and TRBJ2-3, with D perhaps TRBD2 (5 bases). Per the germline V gene, CDR1 is SEHNR and CDR2 is FQNEAQ (reference sequence). The CDR3 runs to 9 residues. This chain's CDR3 is CAVGSTQYF. CDR3 DNA: TGTGCAGTGGGGAGTACGCAGTATTTT.

V gene TRBV18 combines with J gene TRBJ2-1; 10 nucleotides agree with TRBD1. In germline, CDR1 is KGHSH, CDR2 LQKENI. The V and J ends lost 0 bases and 7 bases, in that order; junction bases with no gene match: 0. The CDR3 length is 14 residues. CDR3 in DNA: TGTGCCAGCTCACCACCGGGACAGGGGAATGAGCAGTTCTTC. It yields the protein CASSPPGQGNEQFF.

The V and J genes are TRBV19 and TRBJ2-4, with a possible D match to TRBD1 (6 bases). Germline loops: CDR1 LNHDA, CDR2 SQIVND (reference sequence). V lost 4 bases and J lost 6, with 13 bases in between. CDR3 length: 14 amino acids. This CDR3 is CASSNQGLLNIQYF. The CDR3 region has the DNA TGTGCCAGTAGTAACCAGGGGCTTCTAAACATTCAGTACTTC. The full variable domain, completed using reference TRBV19 and TRBJ2-4, is DGGITQSPKYLFRKEGQNVTLSCEQNLNHDAMYWYRQDPGQGLRLIYYSQIVNDFQKGDIAEGYSVSREKKESFPLTVTSAQKNPTAFYLCASSNQGLLNIQYFGAGTRLSVL.

The sample holds a few counts of this clone. CDR3 in DNA: TGTGCCAGCAGTCAGGTCGGGAGTGGCTATGGCTACACCTTC. Its protein product is CASSQVGSGYGYTF. The genes are TRBV2 and TRBJ1-2; D unresolved. The length of the CDR3 is 14 residues. The V end was cut by 5 bases, the J end by 4 bases, with 14 bases between. Per germline, CDR1 SNHLY and CDR2 FYNNEI.

The chain carries TRBV7-9 and TRBJ1-2; D might be TRBD1 (6 bases). The CDR3 has 12 residues. Germline assignment: CDR1 SEHNR and CDR2 FQNEAQ (reference sequence). Trimming shortened V by 6 bases and J by 4 bases, and 9 bases separated the two germline ends. The CDR3 protein is CASRGAGYGYTF. The CDR3 coding sequence is TGTGCCAGCAGGGGGGCCGGCTATGGCTACACCTTC.

This chain links TRBV5-1 with TRBJ2-5; 14 positions agree with TRBD2. The CDR3 totals 17 residues. Germline assignment: CDR1 SGHRS and CDR2 YFSETQ. The J segment lost 0 bases and the V segment lost 0 bases, leaving 1 base of the junction unmatched. The CDR3 here is CASSLGTSGGYQETQYF. The DNA for the CDR3 is TGCGCCAGCAGCTTGGGGACTAGCGGGGGGTACCAAGAGACCCAGTACTTC. The variable domain in full, completed from reference TRBV5-1 and TRBJ2-5, reads KAGVTQTPRYLIKTRGQQVTLSCSPISGHRSVSWYQQTPGQGLQFLFEYFSETQRNKGNFPGRFSGRQFSNSRSEMNVSTLELGDSALYLCASSLGTSGGYQETQYFGPGTRLLVL.

The V and J genes are TRBV7-3 and TRBJ2-5; D is perhaps TRBD1 or TRBD2 (5 bases each). Per the germline V gene, CDR1 is SGHTA and CDR2 is FQGTGA. Trimming cost V 4 bases and J 5 bases, with 17 bases left between them. This CDR3 comprises 15 residues. The CDR3 DNA follows: TGTGCCAGCAGCTCCTTGGGTAGTGGGGGTGAGACCCAGTACTTC. Residues: CASSSLGSGGETQYF. The full variable domain, completed using reference TRBV7-3 and TRBJ2-5, is GAGVSQTPSNKVTEKGKYVELRCDPISGHTALYWYRQSLGQGPEFLIYFQGTGAADDSGLPNDRFFAVRPEGSVSTLKIQRTERGDSAVYLCASSSLGSGGETQYFGPGTRLLVL.

The chain links TRBV5-1 to TRBJ2-5; 7 nucleotides match TRBD1. After removal of 1 base from V and 1 base from J, the junction contained 1 base not matched to a gene. CDR3 length: 14 residues. Germline V gene sequence: CDR1 SGHRS, CDR2 YFSETQ. DNA of the CDR3: TGCGCCAGCAGCTTGACAGGGGCCCAAGAGACCCAGTACTTC. It specifies CASSLTGAQETQYF.

The chain joins TRBV11-2 to TRBJ1-6; the D is unclear. V gave up 1 base and J gave up 9 bases, with 13 bases separating them. Germline V CDR1 and CDR2: SGHAT, FQNNGV. This CDR3 has 15 amino acids. CDR3 nucleotides: TGTGCCAGCAGCTTAGTTGTGGCCGGGAGTTCACCCCTCCACTTT. It encodes CASSLVVAGSSPLHF.

V and J are TRBV18 and TRBJ2-5; TRBD1 aligns across 8 bases. Near its end, the DNA agrees better with TRBJ2-7, so the J call may be wrong. CDR3 length equals 13 residues. Looked up from germline, CDR1 is KGHSH and CDR2 is LQKENI. In DNA form, the CDR3 reads TGTGCCAGCTCCCTTGGACAGGGCTACGAGCAGTACTTC. This gives the protein CASSLGQGYEQYF.

This clone occurred a few times. V gene TRBV5-6 combines with J gene TRBJ2-7; no clear D gene. Germline assignment: CDR1 SGHDT and CDR2 YYEEEE. The CDR3 runs 12 residues. The V end lost 4 bases, the J end lost 5 bases, and 10 bases lay between the germline ends. CDR3 coding DNA: TGTGCCAGCAGCCTTCGACATAACGAGCAGTACTTC. Translated: CASSLRHNEQYF.

V is TRBV9 and J is TRBJ2-3; a possible D gene is TRBD1 (6 bases). The CDR3 loop spans 16 amino acids. The V and J ends lost 4 bases and 1 base respectively, with 16 bases between them. Per the germline V gene, CDR1 is SGDLS and CDR2 is YYNGEE. The CDR3 sequence: CASSPATGFGTDTQYF. DNA for the CDR3: TGTGCCAGCAGCCCAGCCACAGGGTTCGGCACAGATACGCAGTATTTT.

V and J are TRBV6-5 and TRBJ1-2; D gene ambiguous. Per the germline V gene, CDR1 is MNHEY and CDR2 is SVGAGI. With 3 bases removed from V and 3 bases from J, the gap between germline ends came to 8 bases. CDR3 size: 13 residues. CDR3 nucleotide sequence: TGTGCCAGCAGTTATAATGTCTACTATGGCTACACCTTC. It translates to CASSYNVYYGYTF.

This clone was counted only a few times. The genes are TRBV5-4 and TRBJ1-1; D gene ambiguous. The germline V and J ends were trimmed by 4 bases and 4 bases, with 8 bases remaining between them. Per germline, CDR1 SGHNT and CDR2 YYREEE (reference sequence). The CDR3 totals 12 residues. The CDR3 DNA sequence: TGTGCCAGCAGCACGGAGGGCACTGAAGCTTTCTTT. Its translation is CASSTEGTEAFF.

The chain recombines TRBV10-3 with TRBJ1-2; unclear D gene. V lost 5 bases and J lost 4, with 11 bases in between. CDR3 length equals 13 residues. The V gene's germline CDR1 is ENHRY and CDR2 SYGVKD. The CDR3 region is CAISPDVSYGYTF. DNA for the CDR3: TGTGCCATCAGTCCGGACGTCTCCTATGGCTACACCTTC.